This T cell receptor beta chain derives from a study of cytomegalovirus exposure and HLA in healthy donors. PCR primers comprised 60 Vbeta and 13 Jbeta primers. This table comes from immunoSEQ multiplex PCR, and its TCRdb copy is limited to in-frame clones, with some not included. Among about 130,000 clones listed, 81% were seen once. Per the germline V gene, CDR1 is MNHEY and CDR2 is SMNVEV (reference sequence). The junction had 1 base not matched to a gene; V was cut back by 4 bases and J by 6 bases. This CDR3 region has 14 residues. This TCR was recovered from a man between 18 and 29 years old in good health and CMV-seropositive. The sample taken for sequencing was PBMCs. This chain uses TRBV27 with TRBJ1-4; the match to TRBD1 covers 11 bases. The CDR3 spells CASSWTGGDEKLFF. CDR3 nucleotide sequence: TGTGCCAGCAGTTGGACAGGGGGCGATGAAAAACTGTTTTTT.